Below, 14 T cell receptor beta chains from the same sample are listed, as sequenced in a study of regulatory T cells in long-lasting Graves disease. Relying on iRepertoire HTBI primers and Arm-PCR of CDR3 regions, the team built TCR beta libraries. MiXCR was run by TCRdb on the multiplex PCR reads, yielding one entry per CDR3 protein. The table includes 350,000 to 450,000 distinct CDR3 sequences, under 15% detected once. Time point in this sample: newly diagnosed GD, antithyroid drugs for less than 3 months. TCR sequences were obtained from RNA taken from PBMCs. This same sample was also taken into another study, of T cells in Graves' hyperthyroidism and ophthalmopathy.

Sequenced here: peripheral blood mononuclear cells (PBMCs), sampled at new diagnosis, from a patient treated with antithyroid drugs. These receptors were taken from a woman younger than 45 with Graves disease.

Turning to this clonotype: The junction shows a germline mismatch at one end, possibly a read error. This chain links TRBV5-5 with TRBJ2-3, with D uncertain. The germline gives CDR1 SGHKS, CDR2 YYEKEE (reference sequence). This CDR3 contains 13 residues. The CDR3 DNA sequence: TGTGCCAGCAGCTTAGGCCAGCGAGTGGAGCAGTCCTTC. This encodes CASSLGQRVEQSF. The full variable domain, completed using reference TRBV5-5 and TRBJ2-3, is DAGVTQSPTHLIKTRGQQVTLRCSPISGHKSVSWYQQVLGQGPQFIFQYYEKEERGRGNFPDRFSARQFPNYSSELNVNALLLGDSALYLCASSLGQRVEQSFGPGTRLTVL.

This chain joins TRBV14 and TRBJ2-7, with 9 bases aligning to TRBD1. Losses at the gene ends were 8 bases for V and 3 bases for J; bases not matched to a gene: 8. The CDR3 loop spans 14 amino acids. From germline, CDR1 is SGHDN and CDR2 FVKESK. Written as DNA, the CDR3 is TGTGCCAGCGCCCGGACAGGGGAGCGCTACGAGCAGTACTTC. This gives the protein CASARTGERYEQYF.

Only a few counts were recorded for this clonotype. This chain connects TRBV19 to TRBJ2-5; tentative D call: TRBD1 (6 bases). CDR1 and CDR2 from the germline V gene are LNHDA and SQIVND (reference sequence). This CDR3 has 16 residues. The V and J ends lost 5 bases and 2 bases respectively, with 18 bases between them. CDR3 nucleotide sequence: TGTGCCAGTAGTCCAGAGGACAGTCGGATACAAGAGACCCAGTACTTC. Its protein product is CASSPEDSRIQETQYF. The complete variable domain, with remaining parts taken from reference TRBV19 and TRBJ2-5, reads DGGITQSPKYLFRKEGQNVTLSCEQNLNHDAMYWYRQDPGQGLRLIYYSQIVNDFQKGDIAEGYSVSREKKESFPLTVTSAQKNPTAFYLCASSPEDSRIQETQYFGPGTRLLVL.

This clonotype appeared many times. The CDR3 DNA follows: TGTGCCAGCAGCTCCCCCCGGGGTTTGGAGACCCAGTACTTC. Its translation is CASSSPRGLETQYF. V gene TRBV11-2 combines with J gene TRBJ2-5; TRBD2 might be the D (5 bases). This CDR3 has 14 amino acids. The germline V and J ends were trimmed by 4 bases and 5 bases, with 14 bases remaining between them. Germline values: CDR1 SGHAT, CDR2 FQNNGV.

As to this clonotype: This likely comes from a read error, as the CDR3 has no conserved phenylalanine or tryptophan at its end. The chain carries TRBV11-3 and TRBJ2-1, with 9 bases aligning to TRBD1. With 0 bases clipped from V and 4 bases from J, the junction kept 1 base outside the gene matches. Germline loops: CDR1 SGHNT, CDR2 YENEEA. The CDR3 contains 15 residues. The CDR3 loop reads CASSLEGQGYNEQFL. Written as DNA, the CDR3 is TGTGCCAGCAGCTTAGAAGGACAGGGGTACAATGAGCAGTTCCTC.

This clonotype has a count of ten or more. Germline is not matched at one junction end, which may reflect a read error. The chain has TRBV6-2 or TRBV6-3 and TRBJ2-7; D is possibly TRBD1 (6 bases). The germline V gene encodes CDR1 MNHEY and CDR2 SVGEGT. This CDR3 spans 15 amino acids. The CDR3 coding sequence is TGTGTCAGCAATCCGGAAAGCAGGGGCTCCTACGAGCAGTACTTC. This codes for CVSNPESRGSYEQYF.

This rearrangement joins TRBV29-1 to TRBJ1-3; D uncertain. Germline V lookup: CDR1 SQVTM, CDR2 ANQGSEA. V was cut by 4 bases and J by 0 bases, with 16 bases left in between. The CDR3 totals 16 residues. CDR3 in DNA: TGCAGCGTTGTAGGGCAGGTGGAGAGCTCTGGAAACACCATATATTTT. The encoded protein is CSVVGQVESSGNTIYF.

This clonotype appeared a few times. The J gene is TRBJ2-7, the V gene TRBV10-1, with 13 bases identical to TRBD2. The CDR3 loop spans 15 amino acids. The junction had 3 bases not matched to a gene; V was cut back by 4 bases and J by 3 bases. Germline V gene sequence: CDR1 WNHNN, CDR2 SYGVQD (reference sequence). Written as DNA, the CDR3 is TGCGCCAGCAGTGTCGGGACTAGCGGGGACTACGAGCAGTACTTC. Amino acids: CASSVGTSGDYEQYF.

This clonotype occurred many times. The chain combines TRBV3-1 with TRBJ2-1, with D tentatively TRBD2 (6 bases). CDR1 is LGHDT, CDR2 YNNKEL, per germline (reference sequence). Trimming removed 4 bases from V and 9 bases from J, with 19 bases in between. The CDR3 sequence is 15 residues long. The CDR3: CASSPSAPRGSEQFF. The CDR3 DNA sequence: TGTGCCAGCAGCCCTAGCGCCCCACGGGGGAGTGAGCAGTTCTTC.

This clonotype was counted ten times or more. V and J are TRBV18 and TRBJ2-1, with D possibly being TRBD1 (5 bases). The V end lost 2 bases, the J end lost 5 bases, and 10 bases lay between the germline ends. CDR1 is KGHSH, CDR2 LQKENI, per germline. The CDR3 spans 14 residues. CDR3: CASSPGAWDNEQFF. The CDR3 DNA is TGTGCCAGCTCACCAGGGGCGTGGGACAATGAGCAGTTCTTC.

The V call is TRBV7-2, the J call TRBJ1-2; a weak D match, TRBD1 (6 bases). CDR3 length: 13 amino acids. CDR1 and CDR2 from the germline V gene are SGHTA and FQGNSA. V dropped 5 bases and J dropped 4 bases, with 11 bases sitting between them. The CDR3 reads CASSPGTTYGYTF. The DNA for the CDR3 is TGTGCCAGCAGCCCGGGGACAACCTATGGCTACACCTTC. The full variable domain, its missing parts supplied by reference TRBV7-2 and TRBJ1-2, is GAGVSQSPSNKVTEKGKDVELRCDPISGHTALYWYRQSLGQGLEFLIYFQGNSAPDKSGLPSDRFSAERTGGSVSTLTIQRTQQEDSAVYLCASSPGTTYGYTFGSGTRLTVV.

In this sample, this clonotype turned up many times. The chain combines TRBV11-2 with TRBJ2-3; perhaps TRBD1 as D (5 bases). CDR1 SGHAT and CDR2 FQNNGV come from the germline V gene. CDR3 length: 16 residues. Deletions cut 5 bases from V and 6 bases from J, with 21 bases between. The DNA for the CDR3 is TGTGCCAGCAGCCCATGGGGCCCAGCATCAGGGGATACGCAGTATTTT. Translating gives CASSPWGPASGDTQYF.

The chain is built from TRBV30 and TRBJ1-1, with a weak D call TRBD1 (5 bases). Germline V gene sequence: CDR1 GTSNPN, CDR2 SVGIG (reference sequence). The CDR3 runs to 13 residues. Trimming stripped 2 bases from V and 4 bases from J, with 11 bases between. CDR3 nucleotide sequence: TGTGCCTGGAGTAAAGGGGAGAGCACTGAAGCTTTCTTT. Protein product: CAWSKGESTEAFF.

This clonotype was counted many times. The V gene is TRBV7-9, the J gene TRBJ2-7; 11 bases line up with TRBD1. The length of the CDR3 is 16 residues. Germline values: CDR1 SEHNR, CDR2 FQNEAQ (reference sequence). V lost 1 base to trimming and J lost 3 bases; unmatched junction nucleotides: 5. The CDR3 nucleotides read TGTGCCAGCAGCTTAGGGACAGGGGGCTTATTCTACGAGCAGTACTTC. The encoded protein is CASSLGTGGLFYEQYF.